The 20 T cell receptor beta chains below come from one sample, sequenced in a study of blood T cell repertoires in COVID-19. TCRdb keeps only in-frame clones here, not all; method: immunoSEQ multiplex PCR. Of some 200,000 clones in the sample, roughly 94% were seen once. Sequenced sample: peripheral blood. The receptor set was obtained from a man between 25 and 39 years old with COVID-19, enrolled during active disease.

The J gene is TRBJ2-7, the V gene TRBV30, with TRBD1 matching 10 bases. Germline V lookup: CDR1 GTSNPN, CDR2 SVGIG (reference sequence). The junction had 0 bases not matched to a gene; V was cut back by 5 bases and J by 2 bases. The CDR3 totals 12 residues. The CDR3: CAWGQGAYEQYF. CDR3 nucleotides: TGTGCCTGGGGACAGGGGGCCTACGAGCAGTACTTC.

The chain employs TRBV29-1 and TRBJ1-2; TRBD1 aligns across 9 bases. The V gene end was trimmed by 4 bases and the J gene end by 8 bases; junction bases not matched to a gene: 8. Germline CDR1 SQVTM, CDR2 ANQGSEA. This CDR3 region has 13 residues. The CDR3: CSVGSGTGKGYTF. Written as DNA, the CDR3 is TGCAGCGTTGGTAGCGGGACAGGGAAGGGCTACACCTTC.

The V gene is TRBV10-3, the J gene TRBJ1-6; 7 bases are a match to TRBD1. After removal of 5 bases from V and 3 bases from J, the junction contained 4 bases not matched to a gene. The CDR3 consists of 15 residues. Per germline, CDR1 ENHRY and CDR2 SYGVKD. CDR3 sequence reads: CAISRTGRYNSPLHF. CDR3 coding DNA: TGTGCCATCAGTAGGACAGGCCGCTATAATTCACCCCTCCACTTT.

The V and J genes are TRBV29-1 and TRBJ1-2; D ambiguous. Trimming pared 8 bases from V and 8 bases from J, leaving 24 bases between. Germline-derived CDR1 and CDR2 are SQVTM and ANQGSEA. This CDR3 has 14 residues. CDR3 sequence (DNA): TGCAGCCCTTCGGGATTGGACCCAACCCAGGGCTACACCTTC. Its translation is CSPSGLDPTQGYTF.

The chain links TRBV6-5 to TRBJ2-5, with 9 bases that match TRBD1. In germline, CDR1 is MNHEY, CDR2 SVGAGI. With 8 bases clipped from V and 4 bases from J, the junction kept 11 bases outside the gene matches. The CDR3 loop spans 15 amino acids. This CDR3 reads CASSEDRGEGETQYF. The CDR3 DNA reads as TGTGCCAGCTCAGAGGACAGGGGAGAAGGAGAGACCCAGTACTTC.

J is TRBJ2-7 and V is TRBV11-2, with 9 bases lining up with TRBD2. V lost 5 bases and J lost 7; bases outside the gene matches: 12. Germline CDR1 SGHAT, CDR2 FQNNGV. The CDR3 runs 15 residues. CDR3 in amino acids: CASSHWAGGPREQYF. CDR3 coding DNA: TGTGCCAGCAGCCACTGGGCGGGGGGGCCTCGGGAGCAGTACTTC. The full variable domain, completed using reference TRBV11-2 and TRBJ2-7, is EAGVAQSPRYKIIEKRQSVAFWCNPISGHATLYWYQQILGQGPKLLIQFQNNGVVDDSQLPKDRFSAERLKGVDSTLKIQPAKLEDSAVYLCASSHWAGGPREQYFGPGTRLTVT.

The rearrangement uses TRBV7-2 and TRBJ2-2, with D tentatively TRBD1 (6 bases). This CDR3 contains 16 residues. Germline V gene sequence: CDR1 SGHTA, CDR2 FQGNSA. The ends were cut back, 5 bases at V and 4 bases at J, with 17 bases in the middle. The CDR3 sequence is CASSPRPTGLTGELFF. CDR3 nucleotide sequence: TGTGCCAGCAGCCCCCGCCCGACAGGACTCACCGGGGAGCTGTTTTTT.

The chain couples TRBV4-2 to TRBJ1-4; D unresolved. This CDR3 region has 17 residues. From germline, CDR1 is LGHNA and CDR2 YNFKEQ. V was clipped by 0 bases and J by 0 bases, with 11 bases between them. CDR3 in amino acids: CASSQDAASSTNEKLFF. CDR3 nucleotides: TGTGCCAGCAGCCAAGATGCGGCCAGCTCAACTAATGAAAAACTGTTTTTT.

The chain is built from TRBV6-1 and TRBJ2-7; maybe TRBD1 (5 bases). Germline V gene sequence: CDR1 MNHNS, CDR2 SASEGT. V was trimmed by 1 base and J by 1 base, leaving 8 bases between them. CDR3 size: 14 residues. CDR3 residues: CASSEDPGSYEQYF. CDR3 in DNA: TGTGCCAGCAGTGAAGATCCAGGGTCCTACGAGCAGTACTTC.

V and J are TRBV15 and TRBJ1-5; D uncertain. The CDR3 covers 15 residues. Per germline, CDR1 LNHNV and CDR2 YYDKDF (reference sequence). Trimming removed 0 bases from V and 6 bases from J, with 12 bases in between. The CDR3 coding sequence is TGTGCCACCAGCAGAGATCGGGGTCCTGGTCAGCCCCAGCATTTT. It encodes CATSRDRGPGQPQHF.

The chain is built from TRBV6-5 and TRBJ1-1; D may be TRBD1 (5 bases). CDR3 length: 14 amino acids. Germline assignment: CDR1 MNHEY and CDR2 SVGAGI. With 10 bases removed from V and 0 bases from J, the gap between germline ends came to 15 bases. This CDR3 reads CATARTPMNTEAFF. The CDR3 DNA reads TGTGCCACCGCCAGGACACCTATGAACACTGAAGCTTTCTTT.

A single count supports this clone. The CDR3 DNA reads TGTGCCAGCAGCGCGACAGGGAACGGCTATGGCTACACCTTC. Protein sequence: CASSATGNGYGYTF. The chain couples TRBV9 to TRBJ1-2; 7 positions match TRBD1. Germline loops: CDR1 SGDLS, CDR2 YYNGEE. This CDR3 has 14 amino acids. V gave up 3 bases and J gave up 4 bases; unmatched junction bases: 6.

The rearrangement joins TRBV19 to TRBJ2-7, with 8 bases fitting TRBD1. This CDR3 comprises 14 residues. Germline-derived CDR1 and CDR2 are LNHDA and SQIVND (reference sequence). Trimming took 7 bases from V and 8 from J; bases not matched to a gene: 13. CDR3 DNA sequence: TGTGCCAGTACCGACAGGGGCCTGGGCCGGCAGCAGTACTTC. Residues: CASTDRGLGRQQYF.

The chain joins TRBV7-3 to TRBJ2-2, with 8 bases aligning to TRBD1. This CDR3 is 15 amino acids long. Germline V gene data show CDR1 as SGHTA and CDR2 as FQGTGA. With 2 bases clipped from V and 4 bases from J, the junction kept 3 bases outside the gene matches. CDR3 sequence: CASSLFQGATGELFF. CDR3 nucleotides: TGTGCCAGCAGCTTATTCCAGGGGGCCACCGGGGAGCTGTTTTTT.

The rearrangement joins TRBV4-2 to TRBJ2-5; the D gene is possibly TRBD2 (6 bases). V was trimmed by 0 bases and J by 9 bases, leaving 17 bases between them. This CDR3 region has 15 residues. Germline loops: CDR1 LGHNA, CDR2 YNFKEQ. CDR3 amino acids: CASSQEARGVGAQYF. The CDR3 DNA reads as TGTGCCAGCAGCCAAGAAGCCCGCGGGGTAGGCGCCCAGTACTTC.

This rearrangement joins TRBV19 to TRBJ1-2; a weak D match, TRBD1 (5 bases). The CDR3 consists of 16 residues. Germline V gene lookup returns CDR1 LNHDA and CDR2 SQIVND (reference sequence). V was pared by 4 bases and J by 1 base, with 16 bases between. Here the CDR3 DNA reads TGTGCCAGTAGTACCTCCGGGACTAGCTTTAACTATGGCTACACCTTC. Translating gives CASSTSGTSFNYGYTF.

The V gene is TRBV5-1, the J gene TRBJ2-3, with TRBD2 identical over 13 bases. The V gene end was trimmed by 0 bases and the J gene end by 5 bases; junction bases not matched to a gene: 3. The CDR3 runs 16 residues. The germline V gene encodes CDR1 SGHRS and CDR2 YFSETQ. The CDR3 loop is CASSLVWTSGGDTQYF. The DNA for the CDR3 is TGCGCCAGCAGCTTGGTGTGGACTAGCGGGGGAGATACGCAGTATTTT.

The rearrangement links TRBV6-6 to TRBJ2-1, with D possibly being TRBD1 (5 bases). The CDR3 is made up of 15 amino acids. CDR1 and CDR2 from the germline V gene are MNHNY and SVGAGI (reference sequence). Trimming took off 6 bases at V and 3 bases at J, with 15 bases between the two ends. This CDR3 is CASRTGQGNYNEQFF. CDR3 sequence (DNA): TGTGCCAGCAGGACTGGCCAGGGCAACTACAATGAGCAGTTCTTC.

V and J are TRBV5-1 and TRBJ2-1; perhaps TRBD1 as D (5 bases). This CDR3 contains 18 residues. Germline V gene sequence: CDR1 SGHRS, CDR2 YFSETQ. V lost 2 bases and J 6 bases, leaving 24 bases between the germline ends. The CDR3 is CASSLTREYNPLGNEQFF. CDR3 DNA: TGCGCCAGCAGCTTAACCAGGGAATACAACCCATTGGGCAATGAGCAGTTCTTC.

This clone was detected a few times. The rearrangement uses TRBV27 and TRBJ1-5, with 11 nucleotides matching TRBD1. With V trimmed by 5 bases and J by 3 bases, 3 bases remained unmatched. CDR1 is MNHEY, CDR2 SMNVEV, per germline (reference sequence). The CDR3 totals 15 residues. CDR3 amino acids: CASSRDRGYNQPQHF. CDR3 nucleotides: TGTGCCAGCAGTCGGGACAGGGGGTACAATCAGCCCCAGCATTTT.